This TCR beta chain was retrieved from a study of cytomegalovirus exposure and HLA in healthy donors. Study outcomes and limitations: In a later analysis, most CMV-associated TCR beta chains appeared HLA-restricted.

PCR was performed using 60 Vbeta and 13 Jbeta primers. Using immunoSEQ multiplex PCR, the repertoire was profiled, and TCRdb retains in-frame clones only, with some absent. The profile shows some 190,000 clones, 80% to 90% of them singletons. Note on this clone: Its cognate antigen is unknown.

The CDR3 extends over 13 amino acids. The ends were cut back, 1 base at V and 4 bases at J, with 8 bases in the middle. Looked up from germline, CDR1 is MNHNS and CDR2 is SASEGT. The sequenced sample consisted of PBMCs. The source is a woman aged 30 to 39 in good health and CMV-seronegative. This chain uses TRBV6-1 with TRBJ2-7; D gene ambiguous. The CDR3 DNA follows: TGTGCCAGCAGTGAAGTAACAGCTTACGAGCAGTACTTC. Its protein product is CASSEVTAYEQYF.